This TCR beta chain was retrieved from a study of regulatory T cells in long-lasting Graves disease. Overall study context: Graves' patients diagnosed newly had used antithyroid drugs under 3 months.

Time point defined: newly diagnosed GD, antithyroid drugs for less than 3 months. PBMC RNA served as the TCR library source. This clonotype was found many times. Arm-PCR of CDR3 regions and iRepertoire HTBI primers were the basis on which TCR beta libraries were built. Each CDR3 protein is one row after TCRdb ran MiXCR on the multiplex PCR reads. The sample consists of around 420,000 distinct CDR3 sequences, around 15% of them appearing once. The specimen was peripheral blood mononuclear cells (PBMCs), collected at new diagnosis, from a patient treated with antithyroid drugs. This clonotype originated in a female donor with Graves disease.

The CDR3 is CASHRDIEHIADRGHTEAFF. The CDR3 DNA follows: TGTGCCAGCCACCGGGACATCGAACATATCGCAGACAGGGGGCACACTGAAGCTTTCTTT. This chain uses TRBV6-1 with TRBJ1-1; 10 nucleotides line up with TRBD1. The germline gives CDR1 MNHNS, CDR2 SASEGT. This CDR3 is built from 20 residues. J lost 3 bases, V lost 8 bases, and 24 bases had no gene match.